What follows are 10 T cell receptor beta chains derived from one specimen sequenced in a study of identifying expanded T cells in peripheral blood. Sequenced by immunoSEQ multiplex PCR; TCRdb stores in-frame clones only, minus some. The sample has approximately 80,000 clones; about four fifths are singletons. Sequencing was performed on blood. The receptor source for this set is a person aged 18-70 years in good health.

This clone was found once. The chain links TRBV7-9 to TRBJ1-4, with D possibly being TRBD1 (5 bases). V lost 1 base and J lost 3, with 12 bases in between. Germline assignment: CDR1 SEHNR and CDR2 FQNEAQ (reference sequence). CDR3 length equals 16 residues. CDR3 residues: CASSLGGREANEKLFF. The CDR3, as DNA: TGTGCCAGCAGCTTAGGAGGCAGGGAGGCTAATGAAAAACTGTTTTTT.

The gene calls are TRBV4-2 and TRBJ2-5, with 7 positions matching TRBD2. Trimming removed 0 bases from V and 2 bases from J; junction bases left unmatched: 15. This CDR3 is built from 19 residues. Germline CDR1 reads LGHNA; CDR2 reads YNFKEQ. The CDR3 sequence: CASSQEKVRYSGTQETQYF. The CDR3 nucleotides read TGTGCCAGCAGCCAAGAAAAGGTCCGGTACAGCGGGACTCAAGAGACCCAGTACTTC.

The V gene is TRBV5-4, the J gene TRBJ2-7; the D gene is possibly TRBD2 (5 bases). The CDR3 is made up of 14 amino acids. The germline V gene has CDR1 SGHNT and CDR2 YYREEE (reference sequence). With 1 base removed from V and 4 bases from J, the gap between germline ends came to 12 bases. The CDR3 protein is CASSLFGGRYEQYF. CDR3 sequence (DNA): TGTGCCAGCAGCTTGTTCGGAGGCAGGTACGAGCAGTACTTC.

J is TRBJ1-1 and V is TRBV7-2; TRBD1 matches at 8 bases. Germline CDR1 and CDR2: SGHTA and FQGNSA. CDR3 length equals 12 residues. V lost 5 bases and J lost 10; bases outside the gene matches: 6. The CDR3 DNA sequence: TGTGCCAGCAGCCCGGACAGGGTAGGAGCTTTCTTT. It codes for CASSPDRVGAFF.

The chain combines TRBV5-5 with TRBJ1-1; 9 nucleotides align to TRBD1. Germline V gives CDR1 SGHKS, CDR2 YYEKEE (reference sequence). Trimming took 4 bases from V and 6 from J; bases not matched to a gene: 10. The CDR3 loop spans 15 amino acids. Here the CDR3 reads CASSISGTGIAEAFF. CDR3 DNA: TGTGCCAGCAGCATTTCCGGGACAGGGATTGCTGAAGCTTTCTTT.

This chain joins TRBV9 and TRBJ2-1; TRBD2 agrees at 7 bases. Trimming cost V 3 bases and J 10 bases; bases outside gene matches: 7. CDR1 SGDLS and CDR2 YYNGEE come from the germline V gene. The CDR3 runs 13 residues. The CDR3 reads CASSGAGSGEQFF. CDR3 nucleotides: TGTGCCAGCAGCGGAGCGGGATCTGGGGAGCAGTTCTTC.

CDR3 amino acids: CASSFETTGSGANVLTF. The DNA of the CDR3 is TGTGCCAGCAGCTTCGAGACCACAGGGTCTGGGGCCAACGTCCTGACTTTC. The chain employs TRBV5-5 and TRBJ2-6; tentative D call: TRBD1 (6 bases). V was pared by 2 bases and J by 1 base, with 13 bases between. This CDR3 has 17 residues. Germline V lookup: CDR1 SGHKS, CDR2 YYEKEE (reference sequence).

The rearrangement joins TRBV13 to TRBJ2-7, with D maybe TRBD2 (5 bases). The CDR3 runs to 16 residues. Trimming removed 5 bases from V and 4 bases from J, with 21 bases in between. Germline CDR1 and CDR2: PRHDT and FYEKMQ (reference sequence). The CDR3 protein is CASSLYGQRAGYEQYF. In DNA, the CDR3 is TGTGCCAGCAGCCTATATGGGCAGAGGGCGGGTTACGAGCAGTACTTC.

The chain links TRBV6-1 to TRBJ2-3; unclear D gene. Germline V gene data show CDR1 as MNHNS and CDR2 as SASEGT. Trimming removed 6 bases from V and 4 bases from J, with 17 bases in between. The CDR3 has 15 residues. The CDR3 reads CASRLAPGVADTQYF. CDR3 coding DNA: TGTGCCAGCAGGCTCGCCCCGGGCGTCGCAGATACGCAGTATTTT.

The chain has TRBV11-3 and TRBJ2-1; tentative D call: TRBD2 (5 bases). This CDR3 has 14 amino acids. Germline loops: CDR1 SGHNT, CDR2 YENEEA. V gave up 6 bases and J gave up 9 bases, with 18 bases separating them. The CDR3 DNA is TGTGCCAGCAGTTCCACCCTTGCGGGCGGTGAGCAGTTCTTC. Amino acids: CASSSTLAGGEQFF.